The present T cell receptor beta chain was sequenced within a study of cytomegalovirus exposure and HLA in healthy donors. Primers for the PCR totalled 60 Vbeta and 13 Jbeta. The protocol was immunoSEQ multiplex PCR, while the TCRdb copy is restricted to in-frame clones and leaves out a portion. The sample includes a few hundred thousand clones, roughly 83% seen only once; the top ten take approximately 1.5%. General study findings and limits: In all likelihood, a cluster of highly shared sequence variants was a sequencing artifact. A later analysis, which compared TCR beta chains of equal frequency, found the HLA-associated ones more clonally expanded.

To note about this clone: Its antigen is undetermined.

The sequenced sample was PBMCs. This TCR was recovered from a girl aged 5 to 17 in good health and CMV-seronegative.

In nucleotides, the CDR3 is TGTGCCAGCAAGCGGGAGGATAGATTTTACAATGAGCAGTTCTTC. It specifies CASKREDRFYNEQFF. The chain joins TRBV28 to TRBJ2-1; 9 bases are a match to TRBD2. CDR1 is MDHEN and CDR2 is SYDVKM in the germline V gene. V lost 7 bases, J lost 4 bases, and 8 bases stayed unmatched. This CDR3 is built from 15 residues.